Below, 29 T cell receptor beta chains from the same sample are listed, as sequenced in a study of cytomegalovirus exposure and HLA in healthy donors. The PCR ran on 60 Vbeta and 13 Jbeta primers. Sequencing was performed with immunoSEQ multiplex PCR; in TCRdb, only in-frame clones are kept and a portion is missing. In the table there are around 98,000 clones, around 76% of which are singletons. The sample comprised PBMCs. Receptors originate from a human donor in good health.

This rearrangement joins TRBV10-3 to TRBJ1-1, with a tentative D call TRBD1 (6 bases). Trimming shortened V by 3 bases and J by 4 bases, and 12 bases separated the two germline ends. Germline V gene sequence: CDR1 ENHRY, CDR2 SYGVKD. The CDR3 totals 14 residues. The DNA for the CDR3 is TGTGCCATCAGTGACATGGGGGGGCCCACTGAAGCTTTCTTT. This translates into CAISDMGGPTEAFF.

The chain carries TRBV5-5 and TRBJ2-7; perhaps TRBD2 as D (7 bases). Trimming shortened V by 7 bases and J by 3 bases, and 20 bases separated the two germline ends. The V gene's germline CDR1 is SGHKS and CDR2 YYEKEE (reference sequence). The CDR3 consists of 15 residues. The DNA for the CDR3 is TGTGCCAGCTACCTGGGGGGGGCCAGCAGCTACGAGCAGTACTTC. Its translation is CASYLGGASSYEQYF. The full variable domain, in which reference TRBV5-5 and TRBJ2-7 provide the parts outside the CDR3, is DAGVTQSPTHLIKTRGQQVTLRCSPISGHKSVSWYQQVLGQGPQFIFQYYEKEERGRGNFPDRFSARQFPNYSSELNVNALLLGDSALYLCASYLGGASSYEQYFGPGTRLTVT.

The V and J genes are TRBV11-2 and TRBJ2-5, with 16 bases lining up with TRBD2. In germline, CDR1 is SGHAT, CDR2 FQNNGV. This CDR3 has 15 amino acids. V trimming: 4 bases; J trimming: 7 bases; junction bases outside the gene matches: 3. This chain's CDR3 is CASSYGTSGRVTQYF. The CDR3 DNA is TGTGCCAGCAGCTACGGGACTAGCGGGAGGGTGACCCAGTACTTC. The full variable domain, rest sourced from reference TRBV11-2 and TRBJ2-5, is EAGVAQSPRYKIIEKRQSVAFWCNPISGHATLYWYQQILGQGPKLLIQFQNNGVVDDSQLPKDRFSAERLKGVDSTLKIQPAKLEDSAVYLCASSYGTSGRVTQYFGPGTRLLVL.

This clone was recorded only once. The DNA for the CDR3 is TGCGCCACTGGACTAGCGGGACCCGGAGGGGACGAGCAGTACTTC. Encoded protein: CATGLAGPGGDEQYF. This rearrangement joins TRBV10-1 to TRBJ2-7; 12 bases fit TRBD2. The germline V gene has CDR1 WNHNN and CDR2 SYGVQD (reference sequence). The CDR3 has 15 amino acids. With V trimmed by 10 bases and J by 5 bases, 12 bases remained unmatched.

This clone has only a few counts. V is TRBV9 and J is TRBJ2-2; 9 bases match TRBD2. This CDR3 spans 17 amino acids. Germline trimming cut 0 bases from V and 6 bases from J; bases unmatched to any gene: 9. CDR1 and CDR2 from the germline V gene are SGDLS and YYNGEE. Here the CDR3 DNA reads TGTGCCAGCAGCGTAGTTGCGGGAGGGCTTATCGCCGGGGAGCTGTTTTTT. This encodes CASSVVAGGLIAGELFF.

The V gene is TRBV12-1, the J gene TRBJ1-5; the listed D gene, TRBD1, was not tested against the DNA. TRBV12-1 is assigned pseudogene status. The CDR3 has 14 residues. CDR3 nucleotide sequence: TGTGCCAGCAGCTTTGACAGGCTCAATCAGCCCCAGCATTTT. It codes for CASSFDRLNQPQHF.

The chain combines TRBV2 with TRBJ1-2; D not certain. CDR3 length: 13 residues. Germline V gene lookup returns CDR1 SNHLY and CDR2 FYNNEI. Trimming pared 8 bases from V and 1 base from J, leaving 11 bases between. CDR3 bases: TGTGCCAGCTCGCAGGATAATAACTATGGCTACACCTTC. Its translation is CASSQDNNYGYTF.

V usage is TRBV2 and J usage is TRBJ1-2; 8 bases line up with TRBD1. The CDR3 runs 15 residues. CDR1 SNHLY and CDR2 FYNNEI come from the germline V gene. Losses at the gene ends were 4 bases for V and 3 bases for J; bases not matched to a gene: 7. The CDR3 DNA reads TGTGCCAGCAGTGCCGGACAGGGTAGGGACTATGGCTACACCTTC. This codes for CASSAGQGRDYGYTF.

This clone was seen only a few times. This rearrangement joins TRBV5-1 to TRBJ2-7, with 7 bases that match TRBD1. This CDR3 is built from 13 residues. The V gene end was trimmed by 3 bases and the J gene end by 3 bases; junction bases not matched to a gene: 3. CDR1 SGHRS and CDR2 YFSETQ come from the germline V gene. Written as DNA, the CDR3 is TGCGCCAGCAGCTCACAGGGGAGCTACGAGCAGTACTTC. It encodes CASSSQGSYEQYF.

V and J are TRBV5-1 and TRBJ1-2; TRBD1 matches 9 bases. Germline V gives CDR1 SGHRS, CDR2 YFSETQ. V shed 1 base and J 3 bases; nucleotides not matched to a gene: 4. The CDR3 runs 15 residues. CDR3 in DNA: TGCGCCAGCAGCTTGACAGGGGGCGCAGACTATGGCTACACCTTC. Translating it yields CASSLTGGADYGYTF.

This clone was seen a handful of times. The CDR3 region has the DNA TGTGCCAGCAGCGATGTAAACAGGGTTCAAGGCTATGGCTACACCTTC. It specifies CASSDVNRVQGYGYTF. The chain recombines TRBV5-4 with TRBJ1-2; D possibly corresponds to TRBD1 (6 bases). The CDR3 extends over 16 amino acids. CDR1 is SGHNT and CDR2 is YYREEE in the germline V gene (reference sequence). V lost 4 bases, J lost 4 bases, and 20 bases lay in between.

The chain recombines TRBV7-8 with TRBJ1-6, with 7 bases lining up with TRBD1. Germline V gives CDR1 SGHVS, CDR2 FQNEAQ. This CDR3 is built from 16 residues. J lost 7 bases, V lost 3 bases, and 9 bases had no gene match. The CDR3 region is CASSLRRDSRNSPLHF. The CDR3 DNA reads TGTGCCAGCAGCTTGCGGAGGGACAGCAGAAATTCACCCCTCCACTTT.

The J gene is TRBJ1-4, the V gene TRBV6-6; perhaps TRBD1 as D (5 bases). Germline V gene data show CDR1 as MNHNY and CDR2 as SVGAGI (reference sequence). V dropped 0 bases and J dropped 7 bases, with 12 bases sitting between them. The CDR3 spans 15 residues. CDR3 residues: CASSYSGGVREKLFF. CDR3 bases: TGTGCCAGCAGTTACTCGGGGGGGGTACGTGAAAAACTGTTTTTT.

The V and J genes are TRBV15 and TRBJ1-6; possible D gene TRBD1, 6 bases. The CDR3 sequence is 15 residues long. Per germline, CDR1 LNHNV and CDR2 YYDKDF (reference sequence). V shed 1 base and J shed 7 bases, with 11 bases lying between them. Here the CDR3 reads CATSRGAGENSPLHF. CDR3 coding DNA: TGTGCCACCAGCAGAGGGGCAGGGGAGAATTCACCCCTCCACTTT.

The chain couples TRBV9 to TRBJ2-2; D unresolved. CDR3 size: 17 residues. The germline CDR1 and CDR2 sequences are SGDLS and YYNGEE. V was pared by 0 bases and J by 0 bases, with 12 bases between. CDR3 sequence (DNA): TGTGCCAGCAGCGTAGGAGTGGTGGGCGCGAACACCGGGGAGCTGTTTTTT. Protein sequence: CASSVGVVGANTGELFF.

The J gene is TRBJ1-2, the V gene TRBV7-8; D is ambiguous. The CDR3 covers 14 residues. The V end was cut by 1 base, the J end by 2 bases, with 8 bases between. The germline V gene has CDR1 SGHVS and CDR2 FQNEAQ. CDR3 sequence: CASSLGAQNYGYTF. CDR3 nucleotide sequence: TGTGCCAGCAGCTTAGGAGCACAGAACTATGGCTACACCTTC.

The chain links TRBV25-1 to TRBJ2-5, with TRBD2 matching 8 bases. Per the germline V gene, CDR1 is MGHDK and CDR2 is SYGVNS. V lost 8 bases and J lost 4; bases outside the gene matches: 12. This CDR3 has 15 amino acids. The CDR3 protein is CASGTAGGGGETQYF. The CDR3 region has the DNA TGTGCCAGCGGTACCGCGGGAGGTGGAGGAGAGACCCAGTACTTC.

The V gene is TRBV12-5, the J gene TRBJ1-1; D possibly corresponds to TRBD1 (5 bases). Germline V CDR1 and CDR2: LGHNT, FRNRAP. V lost 1 base, J lost 1 base, and 7 bases lay in between. This CDR3 contains 14 residues. Written as DNA, the CDR3 is TGTGCTAGTGGTTTGGGACAGTCGAACACTGAAGCTTTCTTT. This gives the protein CASGLGQSNTEAFF.

This chain connects TRBV7-2 to TRBJ2-7; D is uncertain. The V gene lost 1 base and the J gene lost 12 bases, with 10 bases spanning the gap. Germline-derived CDR1 and CDR2 are SGHTA and FQGNSA. This CDR3 contains 11 residues. The CDR3 region has the DNA TGTGCCAGCAGCTTAGGGCTGGCCTCGTACTTC. Amino acid sequence: CASSLGLASYF.

This clone was picked up a small number of times. CDR3 DNA: TGTGCCAGCAGTGAGTGGGCGGCTAGCGGTACCTACGAGCAGTACTTC. Protein: CASSEWAASGTYEQYF. This chain connects TRBV2 to TRBJ2-7; 7 bases are a match to TRBD2. The CDR3 runs to 16 residues. J gave up 2 bases and V 3 bases, and 10 bases lay outside the gene matches. Per the germline V gene, CDR1 is SNHLY and CDR2 is FYNNEI.

The chain combines TRBV5-4 with TRBJ1-6; unclear D gene. CDR3 length equals 17 residues. Germline-derived CDR1 and CDR2 are SGHNT and YYREEE (reference sequence). Trimming removed 4 bases from V and 9 bases from J, with 23 bases in between. The CDR3 DNA follows: TGTGCCAGCAGCGCCGTTAAGGCGGGGTTTGCGGGTTCACCCCTCCACTTT. It is translated as CASSAVKAGFAGSPLHF.

Details on this clone: At one end, the junction sequence differs from germline, possibly due to a read error. This sample includes further DNA sequences coding for the same CDR3. The V call is TRBV5-8, the J call TRBJ1-1; D perhaps matches TRBD1 (6 bases). This CDR3 is built from 13 residues. Germline CDR1 and CDR2: SGHTS and YDEGEE. The CDR3 loop is CASSLDRLTEAFF. CDR3 nucleotide sequence: TGTGCCAGCAGCCTAGACAGGCTCACTGAGGCTTTCTTT.

This clone showed up just a few times. This chain uses TRBV6-1 with TRBJ1-1, with 9 bases matching TRBD1. This CDR3 has 15 amino acids. The J segment lost 4 bases and the V segment lost 5 bases, leaving 8 bases of the junction unmatched. Germline-derived CDR1 and CDR2 are MNHNS and SASEGT. CDR3 amino acids: CASSRDRGRGTEAFF. As DNA, the CDR3 is TGTGCCAGCAGTCGAGACAGGGGGAGGGGCACTGAAGCTTTCTTT.

The chain carries TRBV4-3 and TRBJ2-2; D is unresolved. Germline V gene lookup returns CDR1 LGHNA and CDR2 YSLEER. The CDR3 consists of 16 residues. The V end was cut by 0 bases, the J end by 6 bases, with 14 bases between. The CDR3, as DNA: TGCGCCAGCAGCCAAGATTTAGAACTGTCCGCCGGGGAGCTGTTTTTT. Translated, it gives CASSQDLELSAGELFF.

The chain uses TRBV5-1 and TRBJ1-1; a weak D match, TRBD1 (5 bases). The CDR3 is made up of 17 amino acids. Germline CDR1 reads SGHRS; CDR2 reads YFSETQ. Trimming took 3 bases from V and 0 from J, leaving 18 bases between them. CDR3 bases: TGCGCCAGCAGCTCTGGGAACACAGGTATCATGAACACTGAAGCTTTCTTT. Encoded protein: CASSSGNTGIMNTEAFF.

This chain joins TRBV19 and TRBJ1-2, with a tentative D call TRBD1 (5 bases). Trimming shortened V by 7 bases and J by 5 bases, and 14 bases separated the two germline ends. CDR3 length: 13 amino acids. Germline CDR1 is LNHDA and CDR2 is SQIVND (reference sequence). The CDR3 bases are TGTGCCAGTAACCGCGTCCAGGGATATGGCTACACCTTC. It encodes CASNRVQGYGYTF.

This clone was found a few times. The gene calls are TRBV5-1 and TRBJ1-1; TRBD1 aligns across 7 bases. The CDR3 sequence is 15 residues long. Germline V lookup: CDR1 SGHRS, CDR2 YFSETQ. V was clipped by 4 bases and J by 5 bases; unmatched bases: 11. CDR3 sequence reads: CASSPTTTGKTEAFF. CDR3 nucleotide sequence: TGCGCCAGCAGCCCAACGACGACAGGGAAGACTGAAGCTTTCTTT.

The V gene is TRBV10-1, the J gene TRBJ2-2; 8 nucleotides align to TRBD1. There are 16 residues in the CDR3. The ends lost 3 bases at V and 4 bases at J; junction bases unmatched: 7. Germline V lookup: CDR1 WNHNN, CDR2 SYGVQD (reference sequence). The CDR3 is CASSDLQGVITGELFF. The CDR3 DNA follows: TGCGCCAGCAGTGATTTACAGGGGGTTATCACCGGGGAGCTGTTTTTT.

The chain employs TRBV19 and TRBJ1-5, with TRBD1 identical over 7 bases. The CDR3 spans 15 residues. Germline V gene lookup returns CDR1 LNHDA and CDR2 SQIVND (reference sequence). In DNA form, the CDR3 reads TGTGCTACCAAGGAGGGGGCGCAGGGCAATCAGCCCCAGCATTTT. It encodes CATKEGAQGNQPQHF.